The sequence of this TCR beta chain was determined in a study of control samples from healthy donors and cancer patients (TCRdb year 2020). Looking up the germline V gene yields CDR1 MNHNS and CDR2 SASEGT. Compared with germline, V lacks 1 base and J lacks 6 bases; bases without a gene match: 5. The CDR3 covers 14 residues, taking in both the cysteine and the phenylalanine. The DNA shown is the 42-base CDR3, in frame from base 1. Library creation used the immunoSEQ multiplex PCR assay. TCRdb took this table from immuneACCESS and kept in-frame rearrangements with V and J called. Such tables lack part of the clones; where checked against another copy, unresolved V genes explain under half of the gap, and the rest is unexplained. This sample is represented by approximately 84,000 clones; 75% to 95% of them were singletons. The leading ten clones occupy 15% to 17% of the sample. With regard to this clone: Its specific antigen is unknown. Nothing much larger sits one base from this clone, and base qualities are not available.

This TCR was sampled from a man aged 30-40 years in good health. The sample consisted of blood. The receptor chain draws on TRBV6-1 and TRBJ2-7, with TRBD1 matching 8 junction bases. CDR3 protein: CASSEGTGYSEQYF. The bases read TGTGCCAGCAGTGAAGGGACAGGGTACTCCGAGCAGTACTTC.